Included here is one T cell receptor (beta chain) sequence, with context. These data belong to a study of T cell changes during pregnancy in multiple sclerosis. The CDR3 is 18 residues long. CDR1 is SGDLS, CDR2 YYNGEE, per germline. V gave up 2 bases and J gave up 6 bases; unmatched junction bases: 15. Method: immunoSEQ multiplex PCR; TCRdb's copy keeps in-frame clones and lacks some. The table records about 70,000 clones, roughly 92% of them present only once. The specimen comprised CD8+ T cells from peripheral blood mononuclear cells, sampled in the third trimester of pregnancy. The chain carries TRBV9 and TRBJ2-1; 9 bases are a match to TRBD1. The TCR sequence derives from a female donor in good health, enrolled as a control in a pregnancy study. CDR3 sequence reads: CASSVFGRPGQGANEQFF. As DNA, the CDR3 is TGTGCCAGCAGCGTCTTTGGGAGACCGGGACAGGGCGCCAATGAGCAGTTCTTC. Full variable domain (remainder filled in from reference TRBV9 and TRBJ2-1): DSGVTQTPKHLITATGQRVTLRCSPRSGDLSVYWYQQSLDQGLQFLIQYYNGEERAKGNILERFSAQQFPDLHSELNLSSLELGDSALYFCASSVFGRPGQGANEQFFGPGTRLTVL.